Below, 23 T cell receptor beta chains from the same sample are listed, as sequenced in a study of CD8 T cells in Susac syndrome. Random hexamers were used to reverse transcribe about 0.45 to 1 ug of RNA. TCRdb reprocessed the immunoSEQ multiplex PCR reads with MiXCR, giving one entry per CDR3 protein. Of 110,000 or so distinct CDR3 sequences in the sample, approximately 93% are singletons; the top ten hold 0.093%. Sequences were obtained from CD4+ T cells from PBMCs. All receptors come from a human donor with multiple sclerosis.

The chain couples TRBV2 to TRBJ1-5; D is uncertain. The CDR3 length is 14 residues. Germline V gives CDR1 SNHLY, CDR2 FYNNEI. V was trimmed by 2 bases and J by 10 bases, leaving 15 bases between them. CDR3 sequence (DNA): TGTGCCAGCAGTGAATCCCCAAGGGTCAGCCCCCAGCATTTT. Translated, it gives CASSESPRVSPQHF.

The CDR3 DNA sequence: TGTGCCAGCACTAGGACAGGGAGCACAGATACGCAGTATTTT. Its protein is CASTRTGSTDTQYF. The V call is TRBV2, the J call TRBJ2-3; 8 bases agree with TRBD1. Germline V lookup: CDR1 SNHLY, CDR2 FYNNEI. The CDR3 length is 14 residues. V dropped 7 bases and J dropped 0; count of bases not matched to a gene: 3.

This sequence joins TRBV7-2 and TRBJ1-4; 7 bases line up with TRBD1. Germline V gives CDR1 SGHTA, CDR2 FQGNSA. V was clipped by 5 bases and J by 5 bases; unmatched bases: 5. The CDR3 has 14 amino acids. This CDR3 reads CASSRGQLNEKLFF. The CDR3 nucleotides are TGTGCCAGCAGCAGGGGACAGCTCAATGAAAAACTGTTTTTT.

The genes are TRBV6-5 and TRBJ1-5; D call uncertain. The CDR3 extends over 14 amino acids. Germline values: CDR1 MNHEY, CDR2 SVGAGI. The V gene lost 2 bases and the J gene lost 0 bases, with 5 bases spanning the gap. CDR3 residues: CASSYGYSNQPQHF. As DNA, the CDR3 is TGTGCCAGCAGTTACGGATATAGCAATCAGCCCCAGCATTTT.

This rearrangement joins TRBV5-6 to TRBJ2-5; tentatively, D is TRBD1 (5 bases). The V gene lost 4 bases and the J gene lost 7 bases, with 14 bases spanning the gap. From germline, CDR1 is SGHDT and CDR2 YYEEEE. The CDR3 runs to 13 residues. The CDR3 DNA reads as TGTGCCAGCAGCCCCCCAGGGAAAGTGACCCAGTACTTC. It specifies CASSPPGKVTQYF.

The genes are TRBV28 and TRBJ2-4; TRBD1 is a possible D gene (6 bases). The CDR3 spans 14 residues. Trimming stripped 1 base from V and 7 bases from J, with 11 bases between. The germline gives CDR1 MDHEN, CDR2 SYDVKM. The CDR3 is CASSLYTGWNIQYF. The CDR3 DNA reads TGTGCCAGCAGTTTATATACAGGGTGGAACATTCAGTACTTC.

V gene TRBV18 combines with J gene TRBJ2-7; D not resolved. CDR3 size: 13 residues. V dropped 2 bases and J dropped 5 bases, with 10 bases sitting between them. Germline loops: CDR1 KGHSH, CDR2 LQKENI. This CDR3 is CASSPYSGDEQYF. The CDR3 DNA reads TGTGCCAGCTCACCATACTCGGGCGACGAGCAGTACTTC. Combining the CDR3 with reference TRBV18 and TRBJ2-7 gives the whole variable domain NAGVMQNPRHLVRRRGQEARLRCSPMKGHSHVYWYRQLPEEGLKFMVYLQKENIIDESGMPKERFSAEFPKEGPSILRIQQVVRGDSAAYFCASSPYSGDEQYFGPGTRLTVT.

The CDR3 spells CASSLIGPGHNSPLHF. The CDR3 region has the DNA TGTGCCAGCAGCTTAATTGGGCCAGGTCATAATTCACCCCTCCACTTT. The V and J genes are TRBV7-2 and TRBJ1-6, with D unclear. Trimming stripped 2 bases from V and 5 bases from J, with 13 bases between. Germline V gives CDR1 SGHTA, CDR2 FQGNSA. The CDR3 is made up of 16 amino acids.

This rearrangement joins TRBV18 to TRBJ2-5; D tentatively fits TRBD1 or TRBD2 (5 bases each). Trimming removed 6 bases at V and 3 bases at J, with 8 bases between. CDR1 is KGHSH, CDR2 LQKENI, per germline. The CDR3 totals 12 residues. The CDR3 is CASSGVKETQYF. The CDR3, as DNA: TGTGCCAGCTCGGGGGTCAAAGAGACCCAGTACTTC.

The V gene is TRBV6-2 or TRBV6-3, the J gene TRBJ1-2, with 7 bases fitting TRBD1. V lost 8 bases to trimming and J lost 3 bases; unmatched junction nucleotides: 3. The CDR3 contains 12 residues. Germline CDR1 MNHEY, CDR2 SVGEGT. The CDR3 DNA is TGTGCCAGCTCAGGGACAGACTATGGCTACACCTTC. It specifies CASSGTDYGYTF.

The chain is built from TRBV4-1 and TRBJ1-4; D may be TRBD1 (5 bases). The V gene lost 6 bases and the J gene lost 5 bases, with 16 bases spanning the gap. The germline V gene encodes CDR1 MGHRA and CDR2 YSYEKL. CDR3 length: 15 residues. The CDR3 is CASRKPGTRNEKLFF. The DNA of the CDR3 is TGCGCCAGCAGGAAACCAGGGACCAGGAATGAAAAACTGTTTTTT.

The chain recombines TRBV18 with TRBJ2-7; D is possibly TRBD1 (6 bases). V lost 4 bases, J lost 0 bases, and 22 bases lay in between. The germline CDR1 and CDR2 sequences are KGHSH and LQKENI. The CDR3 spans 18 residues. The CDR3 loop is CASSRTPPTGPFSYEQYF. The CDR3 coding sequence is TGTGCCAGCTCACGGACTCCCCCGACAGGTCCATTCTCCTACGAGCAGTACTTC.

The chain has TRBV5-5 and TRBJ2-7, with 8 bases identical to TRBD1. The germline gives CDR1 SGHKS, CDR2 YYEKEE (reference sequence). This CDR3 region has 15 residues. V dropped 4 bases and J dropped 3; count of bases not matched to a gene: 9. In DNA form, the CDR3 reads TGTGCCAGCAGCCTTCAAGACAGGGGCCACTACGAGCAGTACTTC. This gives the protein CASSLQDRGHYEQYF.

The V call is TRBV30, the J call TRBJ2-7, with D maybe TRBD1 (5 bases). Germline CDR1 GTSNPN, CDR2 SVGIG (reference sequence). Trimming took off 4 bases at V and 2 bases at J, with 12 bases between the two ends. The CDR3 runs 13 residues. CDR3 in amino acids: CAWIRDSAYEQYF. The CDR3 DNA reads TGTGCCTGGATCAGGGATAGTGCCTACGAGCAGTACTTC.

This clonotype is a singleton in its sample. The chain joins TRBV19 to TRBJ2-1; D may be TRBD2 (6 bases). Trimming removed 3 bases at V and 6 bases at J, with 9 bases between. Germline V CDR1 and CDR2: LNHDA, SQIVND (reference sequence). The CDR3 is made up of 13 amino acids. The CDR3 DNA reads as TGTGCCAGTAGTATGCGGGGTATCAATGAGCAGTTCTTC. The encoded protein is CASSMRGINEQFF. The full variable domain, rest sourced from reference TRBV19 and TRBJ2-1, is DGGITQSPKYLFRKEGQNVTLSCEQNLNHDAMYWYRQDPGQGLRLIYYSQIVNDFQKGDIAEGYSVSREKKESFPLTVTSAQKNPTAFYLCASSMRGINEQFFGPGTRLTVL.

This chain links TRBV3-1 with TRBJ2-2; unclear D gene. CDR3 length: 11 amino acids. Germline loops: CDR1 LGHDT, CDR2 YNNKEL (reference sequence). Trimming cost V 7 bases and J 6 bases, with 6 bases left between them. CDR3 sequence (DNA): TGTGCCAGCACGAAATCCGGGGAGCTGTTTTTT. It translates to CASTKSGELFF.

For the CDR3, the DNA is TGCGCCAGCAGCCCGAACCCAGGGACAGGGGCGAGGAGCGGCTACACCTTC. Residues: CASSPNPGTGARSGYTF. The rearrangement links TRBV4-3 to TRBJ1-2; 10 bases agree with TRBD1. The CDR3 sequence is 17 residues long. The V and J ends lost 4 bases and 8 bases, in that order; junction bases with no gene match: 16. Germline-derived CDR1 and CDR2 are LGHNA and YSLEER.

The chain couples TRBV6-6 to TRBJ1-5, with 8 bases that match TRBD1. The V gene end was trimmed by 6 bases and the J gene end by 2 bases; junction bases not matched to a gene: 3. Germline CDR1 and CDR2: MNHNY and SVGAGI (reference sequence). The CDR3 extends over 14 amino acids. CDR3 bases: TGTGCCAGCAGAAAGACAGGGGGCAATCAGCCCCAGCATTTT. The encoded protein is CASRKTGGNQPQHF.

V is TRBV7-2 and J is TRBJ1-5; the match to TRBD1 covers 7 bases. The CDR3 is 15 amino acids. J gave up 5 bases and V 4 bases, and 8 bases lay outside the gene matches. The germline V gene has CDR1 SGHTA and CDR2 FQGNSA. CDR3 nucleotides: TGTGCCAGCAGCTCCCAATCAGGGGGACATCAGCCCCAGCATTTT. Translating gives CASSSQSGGHQPQHF.

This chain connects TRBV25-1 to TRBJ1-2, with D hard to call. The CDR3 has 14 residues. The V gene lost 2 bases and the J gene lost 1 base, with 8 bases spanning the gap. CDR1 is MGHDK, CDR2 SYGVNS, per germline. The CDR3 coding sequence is TGTGCCAGCAGTGAACCCGGAGATAACTATGGCTACACCTTC. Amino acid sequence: CASSEPGDNYGYTF.

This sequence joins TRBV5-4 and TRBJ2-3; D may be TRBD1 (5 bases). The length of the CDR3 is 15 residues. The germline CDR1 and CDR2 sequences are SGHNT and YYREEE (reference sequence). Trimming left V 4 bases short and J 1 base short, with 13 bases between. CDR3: CASSKDPTGTDTQYF. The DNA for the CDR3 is TGTGCCAGCAGCAAGGACCCGACAGGCACAGATACGCAGTATTTT. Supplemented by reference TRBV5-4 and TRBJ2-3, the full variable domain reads ETGVTQSPTHLIKTRGQQVTLRCSSQSGHNTVSWYQQALGQGPQFIFQYYREEENGRGNFPPRFSGLQFPNYSSELNVNALELDDSALYLCASSKDPTGTDTQYFGPGTRLTVL.

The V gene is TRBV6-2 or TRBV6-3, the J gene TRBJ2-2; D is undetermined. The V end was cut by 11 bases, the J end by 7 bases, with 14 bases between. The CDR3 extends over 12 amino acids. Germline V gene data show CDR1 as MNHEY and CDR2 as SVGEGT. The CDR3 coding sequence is TGTGCCTTATTAGGGTCGAGCGGGGAGCTGTTTTTT. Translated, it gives CALLGSSGELFF.

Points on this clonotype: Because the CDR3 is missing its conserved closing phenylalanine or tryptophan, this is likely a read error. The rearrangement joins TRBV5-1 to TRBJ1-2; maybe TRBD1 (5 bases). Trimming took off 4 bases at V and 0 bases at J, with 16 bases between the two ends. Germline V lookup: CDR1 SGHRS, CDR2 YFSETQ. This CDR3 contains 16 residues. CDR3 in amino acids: CASSPDPGRTNYGYTL. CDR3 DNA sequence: TGCGCCAGCAGCCCGGACCCGGGACGGACTAACTATGGCTACACCCTC.